This T cell receptor beta chain was identified in a study of shared clonotypes between healthy human individuals. Points from the study as a whole: Sharing of clonotypes among donors was expected to vary with sequencing depth. It was the few donors that limited the genetic and exposure-history diversity represented. Apart from blood, nothing was sampled; tissue repertoires likely differ.

Per germline, CDR1 SGHRS and CDR2 YFSETQ. V was shortened by 6 bases and J by 0 bases, with 7 bases between the two germline ends. This CDR3 is built from 13 residues. TCRdb's copy holds only in-frame clones and misses some; the assay was immunoSEQ multiplex PCR. The sample lists about 980,000 clones, less than 85% occurring once. This clone was recorded a few times. Antigen unknown. Sequenced: memory CD4+ T cells sorted from blood. Regarding subset: CD45RA-negative fraction. The TCR sequence derives from a man younger than 30 in good health. The chain couples TRBV5-1 to TRBJ2-1; D call uncertain. The DNA for the CDR3 is TGCGCCAGCAACGGACCCTCCTACAATGAGCAGTTCTTC. The encoded protein is CASNGPSYNEQFF.